The text below deals with one T cell receptor beta chain. Antigen specificity is unknown. This specimen comes from a study of cytomegalovirus exposure and HLA in healthy donors. Study-wide points: Some V segments, TRBV6-2 and TRBV6-3 among them, were indistinguishable and were therefore excluded.

Primers for the PCR totalled 60 Vbeta and 13 Jbeta. The data were produced by immunoSEQ multiplex PCR, yet TCRdb's version contains in-frame clones alone and is incomplete. Here the sample spans 100,000 or so clones, around 74% being singletons. The CDR3 extends over 14 amino acids. Trimming cost V 2 bases and J 2 bases, with 9 bases left between them. CDR1 and CDR2 from the germline V gene are SGHRS and YFSETQ. The rearrangement uses TRBV5-1 and TRBJ2-3; a possible D gene is TRBD1 (5 bases). Input material: PBMCs. The TCR comes from a male donor in good health and CMV-seropositive. The CDR3 spells CASSLQEHTDTQYF. The DNA of the CDR3 is TGCGCCAGCAGCTTACAGGAGCACACAGATACGCAGTATTTT.